The clone carrying this TCR beta chain was seen many times. Time point meaning: newly diagnosed GD, antithyroid drugs for less than 3 months. Researchers made the TCR library from RNA that was extracted from PBMCs. Clinicians diagnosed Graves' disease using American Thyroid Association guidelines. These data come from a study of regulatory T cells in long-lasting Graves disease. The CDR3 has 16 amino acids. Trimming stripped 0 bases from V and 5 bases from J, with 16 bases between. Germline assignment: CDR1 MNHEY and CDR2 SVGAGI. CDR3 regions were amplified by Arm-PCR using iRepertoire HTBI primers to build TCR beta libraries. One entry per CDR3 protein results from TCRdb running MiXCR on the multiplex PCR reads. This table holds 560,000 or so distinct CDR3 sequences, roughly 15% found once. These data were also reused for a study on T cells in Graves' hyperthyroidism and ophthalmopathy. This second report adds: Patients were aged 18 to 65, had disease duration under 2 months, and had newly diagnosed hyperthyroidism. With a median lead of 6.5 months before onset, the model predicted ophthalmopathy.

This TCR was sampled from a man between 18 and 35 years old with Graves disease. The source was peripheral blood mononuclear cells (PBMCs), collected at new diagnosis, from a patient treated with antithyroid drugs. The V gene is TRBV6-5, the J gene TRBJ1-2; D gene ambiguous. The CDR3 coding sequence is TGTGCCAGCAGTTACTCGATTCCCAGCTCAGCGTATGGCTACACCTTC. Amino acids: CASSYSIPSSAYGYTF.